This T cell receptor beta chain was profiled in a study of T cell changes during pregnancy in multiple sclerosis. CDR1 is SGDLS, CDR2 YYNGEE, per germline. V was pared by 2 bases and J by 0 bases, with 5 bases between. The CDR3 runs 13 residues. Produced via immunoSEQ multiplex PCR; TCRdb's table is partial and in-frame only. The repertoire holds 85,000 to 130,000 clones, roughly 92% seen once, with 1.5% to 2% in the top ten. The chain has TRBV9 and TRBJ1-1; D unresolved. The source is a female donor with multiple sclerosis, enrolled in a pregnancy study. The specimen was peripheral blood, collected after pregnancy. This CDR3 is CASSVYMNTEAFF. The CDR3 nucleotides are TGTGCCAGCAGCGTTTACATGAACACTGAAGCTTTCTTT.